Listed here are 9 T cell receptor beta chains from one sample, sequenced in a study of beta chain features in type 1 diabetes. Expressed TCRB transcripts were sequenced because the entire RNA isolate underwent reverse transcription. The repertoire was sequenced with immunoSEQ multiplex PCR; TCRdb's copy has only in-frame clones and lacks some. The top ten hold 0.03% to 0.04% of the sample, which has about 230,000 clones, around 9.6% seen once. Sequencing input: naive CD4+ T cells from blood. Every receptor here comes from a woman aged 18 to 35 in good health.

This chain joins TRBV9 and TRBJ2-1, with TRBD2 matching 14 bases. The CDR3 is 15 residues long. The germline V gene encodes CDR1 SGDLS and CDR2 YYNGEE. V lost 3 bases, J lost 10 bases, and 6 bases stayed unmatched. Written as DNA, the CDR3 is TGTGCCAGCAGCGCCGGGACTAGCGGGAGTAGGGAGCAGTTCTTC. Translated: CASSAGTSGSREQFF.

Only a few counts were recorded for this clone. The gene calls are TRBV19 and TRBJ2-1, with 9 bases lining up with TRBD2. The germline V gene has CDR1 LNHDA and CDR2 SQIVND (reference sequence). V trimming: 6 bases; J trimming: 1 base; junction bases outside the gene matches: 13. The CDR3 has 18 residues. CDR3 protein: CASRGAREGVGSYNEQFF. CDR3 bases: TGTGCCAGTAGAGGAGCGCGGGAGGGGGTTGGGTCCTACAATGAGCAGTTCTTC.

This clone has only a few counts. The V and J genes are TRBV7-2 and TRBJ1-6, with D uncertain. The CDR3 has 17 amino acids. Between the trimmed V and J ends, which lost 2 bases and 10 bases, there was a span of 21 bases. Per germline, CDR1 SGHTA and CDR2 FQGNSA. CDR3: CASSLRGSGGSGSPLHF. The DNA of the CDR3 is TGTGCCAGCAGCTTAAGAGGGAGTGGAGGGAGTGGATCACCCCTCCACTTT.

The chain has TRBV5-1 and TRBJ2-3; the match to TRBD1 covers 8 bases. The CDR3 covers 16 residues. Germline trimming cut 4 bases from V and 1 base from J; bases unmatched to any gene: 8. Germline loops: CDR1 SGHRS, CDR2 YFSETQ. DNA of the CDR3: TGCGCCAGCAGCCCAGCGTTGGACAGGGGCACAGATACGCAGTATTTT. Translated, it gives CASSPALDRGTDTQYF.

The CDR3 loop is CASSLEVGTAWEQYF. The CDR3 region has the DNA TGTGCCAGCAGCTTAGAAGTCGGGACAGCCTGGGAGCAGTACTTC. V and J are TRBV11-2 and TRBJ2-7; 7 bases line up with TRBD1. The germline V gene encodes CDR1 SGHAT and CDR2 FQNNGV. Trimming at V came to 0 bases and at J to 7 bases, leaving 9 bases not matched to a gene. This CDR3 is 15 amino acids long.

The chain couples TRBV9 to TRBJ2-3; possible D gene TRBD2, 5 bases. V lost 0 bases to trimming and J lost 2 bases, with 16 bases between them. The CDR3 length is 17 residues. The germline V gene has CDR1 SGDLS and CDR2 YYNGEE. CDR3 DNA sequence: TGTGCCAGCAGCGTAGCTTCAAATCTAGCTCCCACAGATACGCAGTATTTT. Protein sequence: CASSVASNLAPTDTQYF.

The gene calls are TRBV19 and TRBJ2-7; 9 bases agree with TRBD2. Germline V gives CDR1 LNHDA, CDR2 SQIVND (reference sequence). There are 15 residues in the CDR3. V shed 3 bases, J shed 2 bases, and the junction held 5 bases outside the gene matches. The CDR3 sequence is CASSIASGDTYEQYF. CDR3 nucleotide sequence: TGTGCCAGTAGTATTGCTAGCGGGGATACCTACGAGCAGTACTTC.

This clone was counted only a few times. The V and J genes are TRBV30 and TRBJ1-1, with a weak D call TRBD1 (5 bases). The CDR3 extends over 14 amino acids. V lost 1 base, J lost 5 bases, and 14 bases lay in between. Per the germline V gene, CDR1 is GTSNPN and CDR2 is SVGIG (reference sequence). The CDR3 nucleotides read TGTGCCTGGAGTGCAGCATCGGGGGGGACTGAAGCTTTCTTT. This gives the protein CAWSAASGGTEAFF.

V and J are TRBV4-1 and TRBJ1-5; a possible D gene is TRBD1 (6 bases). Trimming took 0 bases from V and 2 from J, leaving 14 bases between them. CDR1 is MGHRA and CDR2 is YSYEKL in the germline V gene. The CDR3 sequence is 17 residues long. CDR3 sequence (DNA): TGCGCCAGCAGCCAAGATCCTCCTGGACAGCGCAATCAGCCCCAGCATTTT. Protein sequence: CASSQDPPGQRNQPQHF.